The 25 T cell receptor beta chains below were found in one sample sequenced in a study of blood T cells in healthy people across ages. Primers used in a second PCR of roughly 6 to 11 cycles were a sample-barcoded 5' primer and a J-beta primer mix. TCRdb passed the 5' RACE reads through MiXCR, listing each CDR3 protein once. Of 900,000 to 950,000 distinct CDR3 sequences listed, roughly 28% were seen once; the top ten hold about 9.4%. The same sample was also studied in work on T cells of mothers and their children.

The sample consisted of blood. The receptors here all came from a woman in her thirties or forties in good health.

This chain uses TRBV4-3 with TRBJ1-1; D uncertain. CDR3 length equals 16 residues. The germline V and J ends were trimmed by 1 base and 4 bases, with 16 bases remaining between them. CDR1 is LGHNA, CDR2 YSLEER, per germline. The chain's CDR3 is CASSQGGRVRATEAFF. CDR3 bases: TGCGCCAGCAGCCAAGGAGGGAGGGTGAGGGCCACTGAAGCTTTCTTT.

The sample holds many counts of this clonotype. The gene calls are TRBV27 and TRBJ2-1; D might be TRBD2 (6 bases). The CDR3 runs 12 residues. V lost 6 bases and J lost 9, with 12 bases in between. CDR1 and CDR2 from the germline V gene are MNHEY and SMNVEV (reference sequence). CDR3 bases: TGTGCCAGCAGCTTAGCCGGGGGTGAGCAGTTCTTC. Translating gives CASSLAGGEQFF.

This clonotype occurred once. One end of the junction fails to match germline, which may point to a read error. The chain employs TRBV4-3 and TRBJ2-5; 7 nucleotides match TRBD1. This CDR3 spans 17 amino acids. CDR1 and CDR2 from the germline V gene are LGHNA and YSLEER. This chain's CDR3 is CASSPAGAGGFQETQYF. The CDR3 coding sequence is TGCGCCAGCAGTCCAGCTGGGGCAGGGGGATTCCAAGAGACTCAGTACTTC.

The rearrangement joins TRBV15 to TRBJ2-1; D tentatively fits TRBD1 or TRBD2 (6 bases each). Between the trimmed V and J ends, which lost 0 bases and 1 base, there was a span of 19 bases. Germline V lookup: CDR1 LNHNV, CDR2 YYDKDF (reference sequence). The CDR3 consists of 19 residues. CDR3: CATSRDFPGRGGSYNEQFF. In nucleotides, the CDR3 is TGTGCCACCAGCAGAGATTTCCCGGGTCGAGGGGGGTCCTACAATGAGCAGTTCTTC.

The table lists this clonotype with many counts. This chain uses TRBV6-5 with TRBJ2-7; no reliable D call. The CDR3 runs to 17 residues. The germline V and J ends were trimmed by 4 bases and 3 bases, with 22 bases remaining between them. Germline CDR1 and CDR2: MNHEY and SVGAGI. The DNA for the CDR3 is TGTGCCAGCAGTTCCCGTCTACTCCTATTTTCTAGCTACGAGCAGTACTTC. Its translation: CASSSRLLLFSSYEQYF.

The genes are TRBV20-1 and TRBJ2-7; 7 bases agree with TRBD1. In germline, CDR1 is DFQATT, CDR2 SNEGSKA (reference sequence). The CDR3 is made up of 13 amino acids. The V and J ends lost 3 bases and 5 bases, in that order; junction bases with no gene match: 7. CDR3 sequence reads: CSASDGTVHEQYF. In DNA form, the CDR3 reads TGCAGTGCTAGCGACGGGACAGTCCACGAGCAGTACTTC.

With regard to this clonotype: At one end the junction does not follow the germline gene, possibly because of a read error. The CDR3 DNA reads TGTGCCAGCAACTTAGACGGGGGAGAGACCCAGTACTTC. As protein: CASNLDGGETQYF. The chain recombines TRBV7-6 with TRBJ2-5; D may be TRBD2 (6 bases). This CDR3 is built from 13 residues. The germline CDR1 and CDR2 sequences are SGHVS and FNYEAQ.

As to this clonotype: Germline and junction disagree at one end, which may indicate a read error. The chain combines TRBV6-1 with TRBJ2-7, with 9 bases matching TRBD1. The CDR3 contains 15 residues. The germline V gene has CDR1 MNHNS and CDR2 SASEGT. Here the CDR3 DNA reads TGTGCCAGCACCCTGGGACAGGGAAGCTCCTACGAGCAGCACTTC. The encoded protein is CASTLGQGSSYEQHF.

J is TRBJ2-1 and V is TRBV9, with 8 bases matching TRBD1. The V segment lost 0 bases and the J segment 9 bases; nucleotides outside the gene matches: 8. The CDR3 covers 15 residues. From germline, CDR1 is SGDLS and CDR2 YYNGEE. CDR3 in amino acids: CASSVAQGASGEQFF. The DNA for the CDR3 is TGTGCCAGCAGCGTAGCGCAGGGGGCTTCGGGTGAGCAGTTCTTC.

The sample holds many counts of this clonotype. This chain joins TRBV9 and TRBJ1-1; D not resolved. The CDR3 is 14 residues long. Germline-derived CDR1 and CDR2 are SGDLS and YYNGEE. V gave up 4 bases and J gave up 4 bases, with 14 bases separating them. The CDR3 loop reads CASSPLQYSTEAFF. CDR3 bases: TGTGCCAGCAGCCCCCTGCAGTACAGCACTGAAGCTTTCTTT.

The V gene is TRBV9, the J gene TRBJ1-1, with D possibly being TRBD1 (5 bases). Trimming stripped 3 bases from V and 1 base from J, with 16 bases between. CDR3 length: 16 amino acids. CDR1 SGDLS and CDR2 YYNGEE come from the germline V gene. CDR3 DNA: TGTGCCAGCAGCGATGGGACGGGGCGGGGGAACACTGAAGCTTTCTTT. Translation: CASSDGTGRGNTEAFF.

The rearrangement links TRBV18 to TRBJ1-5; no firm D call. V was clipped by 6 bases and J by 9 bases, with 15 bases between them. The CDR3 covers 13 residues. CDR1 and CDR2 from the germline V gene are KGHSH and LQKENI. The DNA of the CDR3 is TGTGCCAGCTCCGGCGAGGTCGGGGTGCCCCAGCATTTT. Encoded protein: CASSGEVGVPQHF.

Points on this clonotype: A junction end diverges from the germline sequence, so it may reflect a read error. The chain joins TRBV9 to TRBJ2-7, with D unresolved. The CDR3 totals 15 residues. Germline V lookup: CDR1 SGDLS, CDR2 YYNGEE. The CDR3 nucleotides are TGTACCAGCAGCGTAGAGGTCAGTTCCTACAATGAGCAGTACTTC. It codes for CTSSVEVSSYNEQYF.

Note on this clonotype: Compared with germline, one end of the junction differs, possibly owing to a read error. The chain recombines TRBV12-3 or TRBV12-4 with TRBJ2-1, with D perhaps matching TRBD2 (5 bases). This CDR3 comprises 12 residues. CDR3 in DNA: TGTACCAGCAGTTTAGAGGGCAATGAGCAGTTCTTC. Translating it yields CTSSLEGNEQFF.

For this clonotype: A clone one base away is much larger, so this may be a read error. The V gene is TRBV9, the J gene TRBJ2-4; either TRBD1 or TRBD2 may supply D (6 bases each). The CDR3 contains 17 residues. Looked up from germline, CDR1 is SGDLS and CDR2 is YYNGEE. The CDR3 coding sequence is TGTGCCAGCGGCGTAGTACAGGGAGGTCGCGGCAAAAACATTCAGTACTTC. Amino acids: CASGVVQGGRGKNIQYF.

In its sample, this clonotype was seen many times. V and J are TRBV24-1 and TRBJ2-1; 7 bases map to TRBD1. Per germline, CDR1 KGHDR and CDR2 SFDVKD. With 7 bases clipped from V and 4 bases from J, the junction kept 6 bases outside the gene matches. This CDR3 spans 14 amino acids. The CDR3 is CATSFQGEYNEQFF. The CDR3 DNA follows: TGTGCCACCAGCTTTCAGGGGGAGTACAATGAGCAGTTCTTC.

The chain combines TRBV7-2 with TRBJ1-2; D unclear. The CDR3 runs to 14 residues. Trimming pared 5 bases from V and 8 bases from J, leaving 18 bases between. Germline CDR1 is SGHTA and CDR2 is FQGNSA. As DNA, the CDR3 is TGTACCAGCAGCCAACGGGAGGGTTTTCAGGGCTACACCTTC. Its translation is CTSSQREGFQGYTF.

This chain joins TRBV9 and TRBJ2-1, with 10 nucleotides matching TRBD2. V lost 0 bases, J lost 4 bases, and 4 bases stayed unmatched. The germline V gene has CDR1 SGDLS and CDR2 YYNGEE. The CDR3 length is 16 residues. The CDR3 region is CASSVASGGGYNEQFF. The CDR3 DNA sequence: TGTGCCAGCAGCGTAGCCAGCGGGGGGGGGTACAATGAGCAGTTCTTC.

A word on this clonotype: A much larger clone is a single base away; this may be a read error. Here the CDR3 omits its conserved ending phenylalanine or tryptophan, so a read error is the likely source. The J gene is TRBJ2-1, the V gene TRBV7-6; unclear D gene. Germline V lookup: CDR1 SGHVS, CDR2 FNYEAQ. The V end lost 8 bases, the J end lost 0 bases, and 17 bases lay between the germline ends. This CDR3 contains 16 residues. The CDR3 reads CASGVTGTNSYNEQFV. CDR3 nucleotide sequence: TGTGCCAGCGGCGTAACGGGCACCAACTCCTACAATGAGCAGTTCGTC.

V gene TRBV6-5 combines with J gene TRBJ2-1; TRBD1 matches 7 bases. The germline V gene encodes CDR1 MNHEY and CDR2 SVGAGI. V trimming: 0 bases; J trimming: 7 bases; junction bases outside the gene matches: 3. The CDR3 runs to 14 residues. The CDR3 DNA reads as TGTGCCAGCAGTTACTCTAACAGGGGAAATGAGCAGTTCTTC. The encoded protein is CASSYSNRGNEQFF.

This clonotype was seen only a few times. The J gene is TRBJ2-5, the V gene TRBV6-4; D not certain. The CDR3 has 13 residues. Per germline, CDR1 MRHNA and CDR2 SNTAGT. Deletions cut 4 bases from V and 1 base from J, with 7 bases between. The CDR3 bases are TGTGCCAGCAGTGCTCAGGCCCAAGAGACCCAGTACTTC. It encodes CASSAQAQETQYF.

There are many counts of this clonotype. Here the CDR3 DNA reads TGTGCCAGCAATGCCGGGGGCGATTACCACGAGCAGTACTTC. This encodes CASNAGGDYHEQYF. The rearrangement links TRBV11-2 to TRBJ2-7, with D possibly being TRBD1 or TRBD2 (6 bases each). This CDR3 comprises 14 residues. Trimming shortened V by 7 bases and J by 5 bases, and 18 bases separated the two germline ends. Germline V lookup: CDR1 SGHAT, CDR2 FQNNGV.

This clonotype has only a few counts. V is TRBV7-2 and J is TRBJ2-1, with 11 bases fitting TRBD2. V shed 5 bases and J 4 bases; nucleotides not matched to a gene: 7. The CDR3 is 16 amino acids. CDR1 is SGHTA and CDR2 is FQGNSA in the germline V gene. The CDR3 loop reads CASSRRGTSGYNEQFF. Written as DNA, the CDR3 is TGTGCCAGCAGCAGGAGGGGGACTAGCGGATACAATGAGCAGTTCTTC.

The chain has TRBV4-3 and TRBJ2-3, with no clear D. The CDR3 contains 15 residues. V was clipped by 1 base and J by 6 bases, with 14 bases between them. The germline V gene has CDR1 LGHNA and CDR2 YSLEER. The CDR3: CASSQGFESWDTQYF. The CDR3 DNA reads as TGCGCCAGCAGCCAAGGCTTCGAATCCTGGGATACGCAGTATTTT.

The chain employs TRBV4-1 and TRBJ2-3; D unclear. The CDR3 has 16 amino acids. The germline V and J ends were trimmed by 0 bases and 1 base, with 11 bases remaining between them. The germline V gene has CDR1 MGHRA and CDR2 YSYEKL. The CDR3 nucleotides read TGCGCCAGCAGCCAAGAAGGACCAAGGGGCACAGATACGCAGTATTTT. Protein product: CASSQEGPRGTDTQYF.